The clone carrying this T cell receptor beta chain has at least ten counts. The antigen is unknown. Genes here carry mouse names. The CDR3 is cut off 4 residues early in the read; its end comes from the germline J gene. This entry belongs to a study of CD8+ T cells in alopecia areata. On the study more broadly: C3H/HeJ graft donors with spontaneous alopecia, aged about 6-13 months, supplied skin that was transplanted onto female C3H/HeJ mice aged about 6-10 weeks. The study, taken as a whole, reports: Scalp samples also contribute reads from the resident alphabeta T cells found in normal skin. Elevated clonality characterized lesional scalp relative to normal scalp, particularly in alopecia totalis/universalis. Unlike in mice, where it was clearer, TCR sharing across patients was less clear, possibly HLA-related.

The authors sorted pooled cutaneous lymph node cells using CD4, CD8alpha, NKG2D, NKG2ACE and other markers. Trimming took off 0 bases at V and 0 bases at J, with 8 bases between the two ends. Germline V gives CDR1 NSHNY, CDR2 SYGAGN. The CDR3 has 15 residues. RNA extraction was followed by reverse transcription into cDNA, which acted as the sequencing template. This table comes from immunoSEQ multiplex PCR, and its TCRdb copy is limited to in-frame clones, with some not included. Singletons are absent from the sample, which has approximately 2,300 clones. The sequenced material came from CD8+ T cells sorted from a lymph node. The chain has TRBV13-1 and TRBJ2-3; a weak D match, TRBD2 (6 bases). The sequence came from a C3H/HeJ mouse with alopecia areata. This strain has MHC haplotype H2-k. The DNA read from the CDR3 is TGTGCCAGCAGTGATGGGGGGGATAGTGCAGAA. It is translated as CASSDGGDSAE. Given in full, the CDR3 is CASSDGGDSAETLYF.